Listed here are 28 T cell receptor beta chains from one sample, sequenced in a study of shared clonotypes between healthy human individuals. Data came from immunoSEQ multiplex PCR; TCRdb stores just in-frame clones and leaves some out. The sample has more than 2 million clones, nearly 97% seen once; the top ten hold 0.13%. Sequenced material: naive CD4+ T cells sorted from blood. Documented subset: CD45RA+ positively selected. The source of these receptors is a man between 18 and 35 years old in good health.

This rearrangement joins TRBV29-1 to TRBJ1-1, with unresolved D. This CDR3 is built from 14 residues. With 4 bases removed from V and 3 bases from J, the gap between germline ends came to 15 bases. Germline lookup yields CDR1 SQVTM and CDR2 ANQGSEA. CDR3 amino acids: CSVASELSDTEAFF. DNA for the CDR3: TGCAGCGTTGCGAGTGAGCTGTCGGACACTGAAGCTTTCTTT.

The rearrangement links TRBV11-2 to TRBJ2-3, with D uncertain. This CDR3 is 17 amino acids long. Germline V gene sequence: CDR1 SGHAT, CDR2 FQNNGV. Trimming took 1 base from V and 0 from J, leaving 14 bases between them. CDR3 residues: CASSLGLAKSSTDTQYF. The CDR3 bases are TGTGCCAGCAGCTTAGGACTTGCAAAGTCTAGCACAGATACGCAGTATTTT.

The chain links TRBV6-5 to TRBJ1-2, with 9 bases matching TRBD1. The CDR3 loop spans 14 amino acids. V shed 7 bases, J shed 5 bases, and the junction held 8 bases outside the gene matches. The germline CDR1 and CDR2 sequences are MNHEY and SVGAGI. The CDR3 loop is CASTKQGAIYGYTF. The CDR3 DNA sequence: TGTGCCAGCACTAAACAGGGGGCGATATATGGCTACACCTTC.

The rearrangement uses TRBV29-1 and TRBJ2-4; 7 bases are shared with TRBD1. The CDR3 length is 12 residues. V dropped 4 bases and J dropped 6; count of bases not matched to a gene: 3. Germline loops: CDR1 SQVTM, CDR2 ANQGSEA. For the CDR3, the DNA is TGCAGCGTTGGTACAGGGGCAAACATTCAGTACTTC. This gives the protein CSVGTGANIQYF.

The CDR3 protein is CASSYSFGGNTEAFF. Here the CDR3 DNA reads TGTGCCAGCAGTTACTCCTTTGGCGGAAACACTGAAGCTTTCTTT. This chain joins TRBV6-5 and TRBJ1-1; D gene ambiguous. Germline V gene data show CDR1 as MNHEY and CDR2 as SVGAGI. V was clipped by 0 bases and J by 2 bases, with 10 bases between them. The CDR3 has 15 residues.

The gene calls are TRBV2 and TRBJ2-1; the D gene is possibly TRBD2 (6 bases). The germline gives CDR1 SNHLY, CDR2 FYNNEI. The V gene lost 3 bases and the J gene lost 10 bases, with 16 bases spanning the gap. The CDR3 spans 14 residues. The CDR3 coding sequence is TGTGCCAGCAGTGAGAGTTCACTAGCTTGGGAGCAGTTCTTC. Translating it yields CASSESSLAWEQFF.

CDR3: CSVSGYYGYTF. The DNA of the CDR3 is TGCAGCGTTTCTGGGTACTATGGCTACACCTTC. V usage is TRBV29-1 and J usage is TRBJ1-2; D remains ambiguous. The ends were cut back, 5 bases at V and 3 bases at J, with 7 bases in the middle. Germline-derived CDR1 and CDR2 are SQVTM and ANQGSEA. This CDR3 is built from 11 residues. Full variable domain (missing parts from reference TRBV29-1 and TRBJ1-2): SAVISQKPSRDICQRGTSLTIQCQVDSQVTMMFWYRQQPGQSLTLIATANQGSEATYESGFVIDKFPISRPNLTFSTLTVSNMSPEDSSIYLCSVSGYYGYTFGSGTRLTVV.

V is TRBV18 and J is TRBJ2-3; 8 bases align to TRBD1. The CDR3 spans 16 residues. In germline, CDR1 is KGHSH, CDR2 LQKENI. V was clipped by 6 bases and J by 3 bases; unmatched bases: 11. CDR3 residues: CASSGQAPEITDTQYF. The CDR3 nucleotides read TGTGCCAGCTCGGGACAGGCCCCCGAAATTACAGATACGCAGTATTTT.

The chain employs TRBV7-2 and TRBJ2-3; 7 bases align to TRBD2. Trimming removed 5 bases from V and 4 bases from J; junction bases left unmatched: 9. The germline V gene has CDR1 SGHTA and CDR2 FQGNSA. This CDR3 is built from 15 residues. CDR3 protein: CASSRAGVGADTQYF. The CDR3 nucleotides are TGTGCCAGCAGCCGTGCGGGAGTAGGGGCAGATACGCAGTATTTT.

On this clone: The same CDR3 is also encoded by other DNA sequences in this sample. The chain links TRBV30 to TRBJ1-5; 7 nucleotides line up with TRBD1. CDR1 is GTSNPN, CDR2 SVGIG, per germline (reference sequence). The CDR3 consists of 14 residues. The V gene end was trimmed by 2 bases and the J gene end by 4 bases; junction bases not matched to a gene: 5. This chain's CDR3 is CAWSPGQPNQPQHF. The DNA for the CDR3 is TGTGCCTGGAGTCCGGGACAGCCGAATCAGCCCCAGCATTTT. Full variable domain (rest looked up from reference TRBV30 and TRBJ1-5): SQTIHQWPATLVQPVGSPLSLECTVEGTSNPNLYWYRQAAGRGLQLLFYSVGIGQISSEVPQNLSASRPQDRQFILSSKKLLLSDSGFYLCAWSPGQPNQPQHFGDGTRLSIL.

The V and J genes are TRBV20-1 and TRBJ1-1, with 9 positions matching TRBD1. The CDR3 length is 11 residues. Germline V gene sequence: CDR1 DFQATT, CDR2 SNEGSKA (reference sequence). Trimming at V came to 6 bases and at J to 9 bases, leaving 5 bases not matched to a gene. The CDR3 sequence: CSAVGQGQAFF. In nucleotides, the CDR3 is TGCAGTGCGGTCGGACAGGGGCAAGCTTTCTTT.

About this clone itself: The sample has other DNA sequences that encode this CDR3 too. In DNA form, the CDR3 reads TGTGCCAGCAGCGAGGTTCAGTATAATTCACCCCTCCACTTT. This translates into CASSEVQYNSPLHF. This chain links TRBV6-1 with TRBJ1-6; unclear D gene. The V end lost 6 bases, the J end lost 4 bases, and 10 bases lay between the germline ends. CDR3 size: 14 residues. Germline CDR1 MNHNS, CDR2 SASEGT.

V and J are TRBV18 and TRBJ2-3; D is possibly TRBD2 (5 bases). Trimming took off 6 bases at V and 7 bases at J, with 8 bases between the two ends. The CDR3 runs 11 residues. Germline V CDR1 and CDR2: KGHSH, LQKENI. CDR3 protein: CASSGEYTQYF. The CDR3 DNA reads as TGTGCCAGCTCGGGAGAGTATACGCAGTATTTT.

In DNA, the CDR3 is TGTGCCAGCAGCGGAGGGACTAGCGTCGGCAATGAGCAGTTCTTC. Amino acids: CASSGGTSVGNEQFF. The chain links TRBV5-8 to TRBJ2-1; TRBD2 matches at 10 bases. Germline assignment: CDR1 SGHTS and CDR2 YDEGEE. The CDR3 has 15 residues. Trimming at V came to 4 bases and at J to 6 bases, leaving 7 bases not matched to a gene.

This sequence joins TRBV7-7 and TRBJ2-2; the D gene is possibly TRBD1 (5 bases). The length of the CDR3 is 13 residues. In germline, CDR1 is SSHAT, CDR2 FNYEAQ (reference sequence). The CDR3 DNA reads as TGTGCTACCCCATCCCCAGGGACCGGGGAGCTGTTTTTT. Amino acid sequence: CATPSPGTGELFF.

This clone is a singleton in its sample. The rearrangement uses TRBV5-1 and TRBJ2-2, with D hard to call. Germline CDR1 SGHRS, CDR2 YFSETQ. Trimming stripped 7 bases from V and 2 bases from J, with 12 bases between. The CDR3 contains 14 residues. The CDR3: CASCVRPNTGELFF. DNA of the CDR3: TGCGCCAGCTGCGTTAGGCCCAACACCGGGGAGCTGTTTTTT.

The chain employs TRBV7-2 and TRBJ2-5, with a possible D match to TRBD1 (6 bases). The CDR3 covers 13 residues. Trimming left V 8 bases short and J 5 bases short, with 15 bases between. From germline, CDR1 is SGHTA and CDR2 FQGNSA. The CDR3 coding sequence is TGTGCCAGCTGCCAGGGGCTCAGGGAGACCCAGTACTTC. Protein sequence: CASCQGLRETQYF.

The CDR3 here is CASSLVRFGGAPSYNEQFF. The CDR3 nucleotides are TGTGCCAGCAGCTTAGTCCGCTTCGGCGGGGCCCCGTCCTACAATGAGCAGTTCTTC. J is TRBJ2-1 and V is TRBV7-2; D might be TRBD2 (6 bases). Trimming took 1 base from V and 1 from J, leaving 20 bases between them. This CDR3 is 19 amino acids long. Germline CDR1 SGHTA, CDR2 FQGNSA.

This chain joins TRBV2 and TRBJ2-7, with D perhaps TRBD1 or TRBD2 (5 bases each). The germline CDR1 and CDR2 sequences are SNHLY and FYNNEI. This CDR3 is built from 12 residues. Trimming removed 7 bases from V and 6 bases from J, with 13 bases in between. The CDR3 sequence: CASTGTYAEQYF. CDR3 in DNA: TGTGCCAGCACAGGGACGTACGCCGAGCAGTACTTC.

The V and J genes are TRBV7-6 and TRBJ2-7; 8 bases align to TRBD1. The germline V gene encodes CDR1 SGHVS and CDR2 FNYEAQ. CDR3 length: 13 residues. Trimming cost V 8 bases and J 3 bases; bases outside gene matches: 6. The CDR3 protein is CASGVTGDYEQYF. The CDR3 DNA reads TGTGCCAGCGGTGTGACAGGGGACTACGAGCAGTACTTC.

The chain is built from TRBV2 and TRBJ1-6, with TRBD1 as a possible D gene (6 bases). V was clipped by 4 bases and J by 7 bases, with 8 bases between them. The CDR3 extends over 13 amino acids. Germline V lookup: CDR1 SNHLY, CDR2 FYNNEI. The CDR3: CASSGRGNSPLHF. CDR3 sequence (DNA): TGTGCCAGCAGTGGAAGGGGGAATTCACCCCTCCACTTT.

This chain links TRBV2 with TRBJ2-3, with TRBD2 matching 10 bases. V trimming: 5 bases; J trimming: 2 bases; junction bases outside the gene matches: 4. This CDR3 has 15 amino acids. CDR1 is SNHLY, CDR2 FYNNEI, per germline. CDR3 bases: TGTGCCAGCAGTTTTAGCGGGGGGCTCACAGATACGCAGTATTTT. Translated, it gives CASSFSGGLTDTQYF.

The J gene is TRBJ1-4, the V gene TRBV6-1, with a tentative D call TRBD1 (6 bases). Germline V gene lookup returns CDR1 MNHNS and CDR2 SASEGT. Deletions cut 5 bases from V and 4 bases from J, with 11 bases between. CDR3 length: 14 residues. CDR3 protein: CASSLRGFNEKLFF. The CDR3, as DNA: TGTGCCAGCAGTCTAAGGGGGTTTAATGAAAAACTGTTTTTT.

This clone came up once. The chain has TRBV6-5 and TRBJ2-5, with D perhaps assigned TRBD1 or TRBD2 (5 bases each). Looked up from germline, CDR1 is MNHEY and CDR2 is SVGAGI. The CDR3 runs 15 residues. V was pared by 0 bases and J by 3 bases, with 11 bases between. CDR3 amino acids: CASSYSLGAEETQYF. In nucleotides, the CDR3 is TGTGCCAGCAGTTACTCCCTCGGGGCCGAAGAGACCCAGTACTTC.

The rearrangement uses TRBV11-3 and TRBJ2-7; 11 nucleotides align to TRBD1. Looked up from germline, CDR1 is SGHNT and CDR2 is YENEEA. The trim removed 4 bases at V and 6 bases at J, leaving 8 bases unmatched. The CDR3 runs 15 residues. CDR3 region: CASSSSRTGGGEQYF. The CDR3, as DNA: TGTGCCAGCAGCTCAAGTAGGACAGGGGGCGGCGAGCAGTACTTC.

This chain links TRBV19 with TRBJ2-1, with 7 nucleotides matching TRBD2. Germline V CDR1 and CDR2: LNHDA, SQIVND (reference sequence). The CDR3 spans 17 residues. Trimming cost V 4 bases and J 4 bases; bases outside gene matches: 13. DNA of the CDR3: TGTGCCAGTAGTAAAAAGCGGGATTTCTCACTATACAATGAGCAGTTCTTC. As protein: CASSKKRDFSLYNEQFF.

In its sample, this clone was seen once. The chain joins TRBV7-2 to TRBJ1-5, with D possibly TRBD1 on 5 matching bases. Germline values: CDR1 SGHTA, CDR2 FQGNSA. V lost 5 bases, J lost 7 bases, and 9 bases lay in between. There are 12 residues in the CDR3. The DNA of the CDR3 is TGTGCCAGCAGCCCGGCAGGGCAGCCCCAGCATTTT. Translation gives CASSPAGQPQHF.

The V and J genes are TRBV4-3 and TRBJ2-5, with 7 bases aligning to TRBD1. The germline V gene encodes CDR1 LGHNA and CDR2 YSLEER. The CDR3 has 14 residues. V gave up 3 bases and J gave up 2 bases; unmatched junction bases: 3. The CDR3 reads CASSHLDRQETQYF. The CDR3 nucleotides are TGCGCCAGCAGCCACCTGGACAGGCAAGAGACCCAGTACTTC.